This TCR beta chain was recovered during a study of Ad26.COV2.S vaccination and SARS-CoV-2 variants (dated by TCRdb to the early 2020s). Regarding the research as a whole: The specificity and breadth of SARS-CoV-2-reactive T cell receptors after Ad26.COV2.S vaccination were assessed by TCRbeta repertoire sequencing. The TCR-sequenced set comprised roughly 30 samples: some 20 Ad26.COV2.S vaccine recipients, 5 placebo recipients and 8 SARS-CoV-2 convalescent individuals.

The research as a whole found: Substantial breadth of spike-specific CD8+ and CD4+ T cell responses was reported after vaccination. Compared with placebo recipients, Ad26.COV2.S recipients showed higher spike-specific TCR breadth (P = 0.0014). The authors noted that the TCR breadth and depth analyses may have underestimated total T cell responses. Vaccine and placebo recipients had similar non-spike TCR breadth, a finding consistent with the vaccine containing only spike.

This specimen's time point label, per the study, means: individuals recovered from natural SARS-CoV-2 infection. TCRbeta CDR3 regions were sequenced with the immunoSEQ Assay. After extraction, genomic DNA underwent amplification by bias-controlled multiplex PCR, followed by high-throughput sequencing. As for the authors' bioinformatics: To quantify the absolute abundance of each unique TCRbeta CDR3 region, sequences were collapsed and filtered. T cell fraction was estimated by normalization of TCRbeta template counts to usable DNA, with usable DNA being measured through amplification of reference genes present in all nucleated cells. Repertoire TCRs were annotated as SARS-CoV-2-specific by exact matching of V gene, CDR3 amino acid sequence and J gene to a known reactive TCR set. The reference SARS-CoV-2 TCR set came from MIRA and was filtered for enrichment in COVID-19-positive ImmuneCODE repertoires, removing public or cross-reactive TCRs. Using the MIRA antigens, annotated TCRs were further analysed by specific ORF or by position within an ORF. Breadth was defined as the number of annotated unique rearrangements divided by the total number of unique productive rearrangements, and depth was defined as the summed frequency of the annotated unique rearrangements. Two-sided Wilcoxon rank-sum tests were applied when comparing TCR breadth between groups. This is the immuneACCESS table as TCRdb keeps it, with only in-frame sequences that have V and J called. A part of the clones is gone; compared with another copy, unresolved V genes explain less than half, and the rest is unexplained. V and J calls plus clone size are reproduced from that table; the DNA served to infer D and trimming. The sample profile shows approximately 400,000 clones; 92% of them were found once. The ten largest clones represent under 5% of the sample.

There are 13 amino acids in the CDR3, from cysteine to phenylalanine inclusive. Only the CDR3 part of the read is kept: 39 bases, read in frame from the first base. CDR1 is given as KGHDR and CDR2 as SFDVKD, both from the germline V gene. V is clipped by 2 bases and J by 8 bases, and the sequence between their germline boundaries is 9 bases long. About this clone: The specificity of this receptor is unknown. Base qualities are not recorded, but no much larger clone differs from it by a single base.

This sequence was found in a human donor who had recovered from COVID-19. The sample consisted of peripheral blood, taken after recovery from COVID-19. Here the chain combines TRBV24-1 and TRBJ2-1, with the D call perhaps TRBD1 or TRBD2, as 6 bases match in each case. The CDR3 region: CATSDYGGYEQFF. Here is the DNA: TGTGCCACCAGTGATTACGGGGGCTATGAGCAGTTCTTC.